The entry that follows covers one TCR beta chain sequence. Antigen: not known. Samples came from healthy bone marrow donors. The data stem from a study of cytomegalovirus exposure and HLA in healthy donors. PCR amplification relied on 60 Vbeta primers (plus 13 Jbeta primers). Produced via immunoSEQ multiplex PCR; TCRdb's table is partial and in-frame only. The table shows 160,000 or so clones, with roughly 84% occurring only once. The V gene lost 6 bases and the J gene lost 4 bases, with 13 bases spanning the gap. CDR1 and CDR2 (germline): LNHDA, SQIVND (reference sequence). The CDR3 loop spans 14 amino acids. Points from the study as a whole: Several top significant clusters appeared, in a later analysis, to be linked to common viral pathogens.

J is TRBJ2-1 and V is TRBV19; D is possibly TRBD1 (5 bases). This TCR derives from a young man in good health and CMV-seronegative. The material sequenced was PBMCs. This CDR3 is CASRADRDYNEQFF. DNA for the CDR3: TGTGCCAGTAGGGCCGACAGAGATTACAATGAGCAGTTCTTC.